This note documents a single T cell receptor beta chain sequence. TCR beta VDJ and CDR3 profiles were obtained from a genomic DNA template. TCRdb recomputed calls from the reads with MiXCR, one row per CDR3 protein. The profile shows under 350,000 distinct CDR3 sequences, roughly 59% of them singletons. These data originate in a study of CD8+CD57+ T cells in acquired aplastic anemia. In the study overall: Sorted cells (CD4+ and CD8+) yielded DNA amounts that averaged about 3.1 ug.

Sequenced patients had shown CD8+CD57+ cell expansion by flow cytometry. The specimen was sorted CD4+, CD8+, or CD8+CD57+ T cells (not recorded which) from PBMCs. The source of this sequence is a human donor with aplastic anemia.

The DNA for the CDR3 is TGTGCCAGCAGTGAACAGGCGGGGAGGGACTATGGCTACACCTTC. The encoded protein is CASSEQAGRDYGYTF. The chain has TRBV2 and TRBJ1-2; D unresolved. The CDR3 contains 15 residues. Germline loops: CDR1 SNHLY, CDR2 FYNNEI. The ends were cut back, 2 bases at V and 3 bases at J, with 13 bases in the middle. The complete variable domain, with remaining parts taken from reference TRBV2 and TRBJ1-2, reads EPEVTQTPSHQVTQMGQEVILRCVPISNHLYFYWYRQILGQKVEFLVSFYNNEISEKSEIFDDQFSVERPDGSNFTLKIRSTKLEDSAMYFCASSEQAGRDYGYTFGSGTRLTVV.